This T cell receptor (beta chain) was retrieved from a study of CD8+ T cells in alopecia areata. It was cDNA, reverse transcribed from extracted RNA, that served as the sequencing template. Assay: immunoSEQ multiplex PCR; the TCRdb copy retains only in-frame clones and omits some. The sample includes over 150,000 clones, around 59% of them seen just once. Sample treatment: oral pan-JAK inhibitor, 5-10 mg twice daily. Those with alopecia areata gave lesional scalp punch biopsies and peripheral blood. CDR1 is SQVTM, CDR2 ANQGSEA, per germline. V lost 7 bases and J 4 bases, leaving 13 bases between the germline ends. The CDR3 is 12 residues long.

The sequence was obtained from a human donor with alopecia areata. V is TRBV29-1 and J is TRBJ1-2; the D gene is possibly TRBD1 (5 bases). This specimen consisted of CD4+ T cells sorted from blood, obtained at week 24, from a patient treated with tofacitinib. The CDR3 is CSGDSEIYGYTF. CDR3 nucleotide sequence: TGCAGCGGTGACAGTGAGATCTATGGCTACACCTTC.